Each of the 18 T cell receptor beta chains below was sequenced from the same sample in a study of T-cell reconstitution after alpha-beta-depleted transplantation in children. During its preparation, the TCRbeta library received unique molecular identifiers. TCRdb recomputed calls from the PCR reads with MiXCR, one row per CDR3 protein. The table lists approximately 400,000 distinct CDR3 sequences, 15% to 20% of them singletons. The sequencing here drew on PBMCs, mostly from graft donor cells, taken 360 days after TCRalphabeta/CD19-depleted stem cell transplant. These receptors were taken from a boy in the first two years of life who had a stem cell transplant for Wiskott-Aldrich syndrome, so the T cells may come from the graft donor.

A few counts support this clonotype. This chain links TRBV25-1 with TRBJ2-7; no firm D call. The germline CDR1 and CDR2 sequences are MGHDK and SYGVNS. V was clipped by 3 bases and J by 4 bases, with 19 bases between them. The CDR3 contains 16 residues. The CDR3 region is CASSDLVGFNLYEQYF. The CDR3 bases are TGTGCCAGCAGTGACCTAGTAGGGTTTAATCTGTACGAGCAGTACTTC.

Turning to this clonotype: A read error is likely, as this CDR3 ends without the conserved phenylalanine or tryptophan. The chain couples TRBV20-1 to TRBJ2-5; D gene ambiguous. The CDR3 sequence is 14 residues long. The germline V and J ends were trimmed by 4 bases and 5 bases, with 17 bases remaining between them. The germline CDR1 and CDR2 sequences are DFQATT and SNEGSKA (reference sequence). CDR3 region: CSAKPDLHVETQYY. The CDR3 DNA follows: TGCAGTGCTAAACCGGACCTCCACGTGGAGACCCAGTACTAC.

This sequence joins TRBV5-1 and TRBJ2-1; the match to TRBD1 covers 7 bases. The germline CDR1 and CDR2 sequences are SGHRS and YFSETQ. This CDR3 contains 17 residues. Germline trimming cut 1 base from V and 6 bases from J; bases unmatched to any gene: 13. The CDR3 nucleotides read TGCGCCAGCAGCTTGAGTGGATTGGGGACAGATCGCAATGAGCAGTTCTTC. It is translated as CASSLSGLGTDRNEQFF.

This clonotype was picked up many times. The rearrangement links TRBV2 to TRBJ2-3; 9 bases line up with TRBD2. The V segment lost 3 bases and the J segment 2 bases; nucleotides outside the gene matches: 3. From germline, CDR1 is SNHLY and CDR2 FYNNEI. The CDR3 is made up of 15 amino acids. The CDR3 nucleotides are TGTGCCAGCAGTGATAGCGGGGGATCCACAGATACGCAGTATTTT. The encoded protein is CASSDSGGSTDTQYF. The full variable domain, in which reference TRBV2 and TRBJ2-3 provide the parts outside the CDR3, is EPEVTQTPSHQVTQMGQEVILRCVPISNHLYFYWYRQILGQKVEFLVSFYNNEISEKSEIFDDQFSVERPDGSNFTLKIRSTKLEDSAMYFCASSDSGGSTDTQYFGPGTRLTVL.

The chain couples TRBV5-1 to TRBJ2-3, with 8 nucleotides matching TRBD2. V shed 0 bases and J 5 bases; nucleotides not matched to a gene: 8. The CDR3 loop spans 16 amino acids. Looked up from germline, CDR1 is SGHRS and CDR2 is YFSETQ. CDR3 nucleotides: TGCGCCAGCAGCTTGGAAACGGGGGGGTACCGAGATACGCAGTATTTT. As protein: CASSLETGGYRDTQYF.

This clonotype was counted a few times. The chain joins TRBV20-1 to TRBJ2-1, with D perhaps TRBD1 (6 bases). The germline gives CDR1 DFQATT, CDR2 SNEGSKA (reference sequence). This CDR3 comprises 13 residues. CDR3 region: CSVSGARDNEQFF. The CDR3 DNA reads TGCAGCGTGTCAGGGGCACGGGACAATGAGCAGTTCTTC.

V gene TRBV4-1 combines with J gene TRBJ2-7, with TRBD1 as a possible D gene (6 bases). Germline V lookup: CDR1 MGHRA, CDR2 YSYEKL. The V gene lost 4 bases and the J gene lost 3 bases, with 13 bases spanning the gap. The CDR3 is made up of 14 amino acids. Written as DNA, the CDR3 is TGCGCCAGCAGCCTAAGACAGGAAAACTACGAGCAGTACTTC. Translation: CASSLRQENYEQYF.

The chain couples TRBV28 to TRBJ2-1; the D gene is possibly TRBD2 (5 bases). The CDR3 is made up of 16 amino acids. V was shortened by 2 bases and J by 6 bases, with 17 bases between the two germline ends. The V gene's germline CDR1 is MDHEN and CDR2 SYDVKM. The CDR3 DNA sequence: TGTGCCAGCAGTTTAGAGGTGGGCCGGAGGACCAATGAGCAGTTCTTC. This gives the protein CASSLEVGRRTNEQFF.

This clonotype was counted a few times. The chain joins TRBV11-2 to TRBJ2-3; perhaps TRBD2 as D (5 bases). The CDR3 is 13 amino acids. Germline CDR1 and CDR2: SGHAT and FQNNGV. Trimming took 4 bases from V and 4 from J, leaving 9 bases between them. CDR3 in amino acids: CASSSPGADTQYF. In DNA, the CDR3 is TGTGCCAGCAGCTCCCCCGGGGCAGATACGCAGTATTTT.

The gene calls are TRBV20-1 and TRBJ2-1; D not resolved. CDR1 DFQATT and CDR2 SNEGSKA come from the germline V gene (reference sequence). The length of the CDR3 is 10 residues. The V and J ends lost 3 bases and 10 bases respectively, with 7 bases between them. The DNA of the CDR3 is TGCAGTGCTAGGGACGGAGAGCAGTTCTTC. Its translation is CSARDGEQFF.

This clonotype has a handful of counts. Its ends do not fully match the called genes, so a read error is possible. This sequence joins TRBV6-2 or TRBV6-3 and TRBJ2-3, with TRBD2 as a possible D gene (5 bases). The CDR3 totals 14 residues. Germline CDR1 MNHEY, CDR2 SVGEGT. DNA of the CDR3: TGTGCCAGCAGGCCTAGCAGAAGCACCGATACGCAGTATTTT. Its protein product is CASRPSRSTDTQYF.

The gene calls are TRBV20-1 and TRBJ2-1, with 9 bases that match TRBD2. The V segment lost 6 bases and the J segment 8 bases; nucleotides outside the gene matches: 5. CDR3 length equals 12 residues. CDR1 is DFQATT and CDR2 is SNEGSKA in the germline V gene (reference sequence). CDR3 in DNA: TGCAGTGCGCGGGGACTAGCCTATGAGCAGTTCTTC. Protein product: CSARGLAYEQFF.

The rearrangement links TRBV5-1 to TRBJ1-6, with TRBD1 as a possible D gene (5 bases). The V and J ends lost 3 bases and 6 bases respectively, with 13 bases between them. Germline loops: CDR1 SGHRS, CDR2 YFSETQ. The CDR3 has 15 residues. The CDR3 coding sequence is TGCGCCAGCAGCTCGGAGCGGGGGAGTAATTCACCCCTCCACTTT. Its translation: CASSSERGSNSPLHF.

This CDR3 is CASSFRGHSSYEQYF. CDR3 nucleotide sequence: TGTGCCAGCAGTTTTCGGGGACACTCCTCCTACGAGCAGTACTTC. The chain is built from TRBV12-3 or TRBV12-4 and TRBJ2-7; D may be TRBD1 (6 bases). V dropped 3 bases and J dropped 0 bases, with 12 bases sitting between them. There are 15 residues in the CDR3.

This clonotype was observed many times. CDR3 protein: CASSQGSRGAVNTGELFF. Here the CDR3 DNA reads TGCGCCAGCAGCCAAGGGTCGCGGGGGGCTGTGAACACCGGGGAGCTGTTTTTT. The genes are TRBV4-1 and TRBJ2-2, with TRBD2 matching 8 bases. The V gene's germline CDR1 is MGHRA and CDR2 YSYEKL. The CDR3 length is 18 residues. Trimming cost V 1 base and J 1 base; bases outside gene matches: 8.

J is TRBJ2-7 and V is TRBV4-3, with 8 bases matching TRBD1. Germline CDR1 is LGHNA and CDR2 is YSLEER. This CDR3 contains 14 residues. Trimming took 3 bases from V and 2 from J; bases not matched to a gene: 3. CDR3 coding DNA: TGCGCCAGCAGCCAGGACAGGGCAGCCTACGAGCAGTACTTC. It specifies CASSQDRAAYEQYF.

The gene calls are TRBV6-5 and TRBJ2-5; TRBD1 matches at 8 bases. The CDR3 spans 14 residues. CDR1 is MNHEY and CDR2 is SVGAGI in the germline V gene. The V and J ends lost 1 base and 5 bases, in that order; junction bases with no gene match: 3. CDR3 bases: TGTGCCAGCAGTTACTTTGGACAGGGCGAGACCCAGTACTTC. This sequence encodes CASSYFGQGETQYF.

This clonotype has just a few counts. The gene calls are TRBV5-1 and TRBJ2-3; tentatively, D is TRBD2 (6 bases). The CDR3 totals 14 residues. Germline-derived CDR1 and CDR2 are SGHRS and YFSETQ. V was pared by 0 bases and J by 2 bases, with 7 bases between. CDR3 sequence (DNA): TGCGCCAGCAGCTTGGGGAGGGTCACAGATACGCAGTATTTT. Amino acid sequence: CASSLGRVTDTQYF.